The 19 T cell receptor beta chains presented below share a single source sample, sequenced in a study of CD8+CD57+ T cells in acquired aplastic anemia. Both TCR beta VDJ combination and CDR3 sequence profiling were carried out. Genomic DNA was the template for this profiling. TCRdb recomputed calls from the reads with MiXCR, one row per CDR3 protein. The sample holds roughly 150,000 distinct CDR3 sequences, roughly 48% seen once. Flow cytometry had shown expanded CD8+CD57+ cells in the patients chosen for sequencing. The source material was sorted CD4+, CD8+, or CD8+CD57+ T cells (not recorded which) from PBMCs. The receptor source for this set is a human donor with aplastic anemia.

Concerning this clonotype: A junction end diverges from the germline sequence, so it may reflect a read error. The V and J genes are TRBV10-3 and TRBJ1-5; no clear D. The CDR3 has 15 amino acids. Germline V gene sequence: CDR1 ENHRY, CDR2 SYGVKD. The CDR3 protein is CASSEARRRNQPQHF. CDR3 coding DNA: TGTGCCAGCAGTGAAGCCCGACGGAGAAATCAGCCCCAGCATTTT.

V and J are TRBV5-4 and TRBJ2-7, with TRBD1 identical over 9 bases. V shed 0 bases, J shed 6 bases, and the junction held 4 bases outside the gene matches. Germline CDR1 SGHNT, CDR2 YYREEE (reference sequence). The CDR3 covers 14 residues. CDR3 sequence reads: CASSLGGTGSEQYF. The CDR3 bases are TGTGCCAGCAGCTTGGGGGGGACAGGGTCCGAGCAGTACTTC.

The chain uses TRBV29-1 and TRBJ1-2; no definite D call. The CDR3 totals 17 residues. Germline V gives CDR1 SQVTM, CDR2 ANQGSEA. V was clipped by 4 bases and J by 0 bases, with 21 bases between them. This chain's CDR3 is CSVVGLGTNSANYGYTF. In nucleotides, the CDR3 is TGCAGCGTTGTGGGGTTGGGAACGAACTCAGCTAACTATGGCTACACCTTC.

This clonotype has just a few counts. The chain recombines TRBV30 with TRBJ1-5; 9 positions agree with TRBD1. The CDR3 consists of 14 residues. Looked up from germline, CDR1 is GTSNPN and CDR2 is SVGIG (reference sequence). V dropped 1 base and J dropped 8; count of bases not matched to a gene: 6. The CDR3 bases are TGTGCCTGGAGTGGGGACAGGGACTCAAAGCCCCAGCATTTT. Its translation: CAWSGDRDSKPQHF. The full variable domain, in which reference TRBV30 and TRBJ1-5 provide the parts outside the CDR3, is SQTIHQWPATLVQPVGSPLSLECTVEGTSNPNLYWYRQAAGRGLQLLFYSVGIGQISSEVPQNLSASRPQDRQFILSSKKLLLSDSGFYLCAWSGDRDSKPQHFGDGTRLSIL.

Points on this clonotype: With a much larger clone just one base away, this may be a read error. The gene calls are TRBV11-3 and TRBJ2-7; D is uncertain. CDR3 length equals 15 residues. Deletions cut 8 bases from V and 3 bases from J, with 20 bases between. Germline V gives CDR1 SGHNT, CDR2 YENEEA. CDR3 sequence: CASGTASGISYEQYF. CDR3 DNA sequence: TGTGCCAGCGGCACCGCGTCAGGAATTAGCTACGAGCAGTACTTC.

As to this clonotype: Just one base apart from a much larger clone, this may be a read error. This chain joins TRBV12-3 or TRBV12-4 and TRBJ1-1; D remains ambiguous. Deletions cut 4 bases from V and 1 base from J, with 13 bases between. The CDR3 extends over 15 amino acids. The CDR3 loop is CASSSSSGKNTEAFF. The CDR3 DNA reads as TGTGCCAGCAGTTCTTCTTCGGGTAAGAACACTGAAGCTTTCTTT.

This clonotype has at least ten counts. The chain recombines TRBV5-1 with TRBJ2-7; perhaps TRBD1 as D (5 bases). This CDR3 region has 13 residues. V was shortened by 3 bases and J by 6 bases, with 13 bases between the two germline ends. Germline V CDR1 and CDR2: SGHRS, YFSETQ. The CDR3 loop reads CASSSIRGLEQYF. The CDR3 bases are TGCGCCAGCAGCTCCATAAGGGGTCTCGAGCAGTACTTC.

Details on this clonotype: The conserved phenylalanine or tryptophan is not found at the CDR3 terminus, so this likely reflects a read error. CDR3 nucleotide sequence: TGTGCCATCAGGGAAGGTCCCCGAACAGGGGACGGCTACACCCTC. Its translation: CAIREGPRTGDGYTL. J is TRBJ1-2 and V is TRBV10-3; 7 nucleotides align to TRBD1. With 6 bases clipped from V and 8 bases from J, the junction kept 15 bases outside the gene matches. Germline values: CDR1 ENHRY, CDR2 SYGVKD. The CDR3 loop spans 15 amino acids.

This clonotype was recorded at least ten times. In nucleotides, the CDR3 is TGCGCCAGCAGCTTGGGTAACAGTGAAAACATTCAGTACTTC. Protein product: CASSLGNSENIQYF. The chain joins TRBV5-1 to TRBJ2-4; D not certain. CDR1 is SGHRS and CDR2 is YFSETQ in the germline V gene. This CDR3 spans 14 amino acids. V was shortened by 0 bases and J by 5 bases, with 9 bases between the two germline ends.

This sequence joins TRBV2 and TRBJ1-1, with D uncertain. With 5 bases removed from V and 7 bases from J, the gap between germline ends came to 5 bases. Germline V gene lookup returns CDR1 SNHLY and CDR2 FYNNEI. The CDR3 is made up of 10 amino acids. The CDR3 DNA reads TGTGCCAGCAGTCGAGTTGAAGCTTTCTTT. Amino acids: CASSRVEAFF.

This clonotype was found many times. The chain carries TRBV2 and TRBJ1-5; 9 bases align to TRBD1. Looked up from germline, CDR1 is SNHLY and CDR2 is FYNNEI. V was clipped by 6 bases and J by 6 bases; unmatched bases: 15. The length of the CDR3 is 17 residues. The CDR3 DNA reads TGTGCCAGCAGCCCCTGGGGCTTTGACAGGGGGAGTCAGCCCCAGCATTTT. It translates to CASSPWGFDRGSQPQHF.

The V call is TRBV15, the J call TRBJ2-7, with 9 positions matching TRBD1. This CDR3 is built from 16 residues. V dropped 1 base and J dropped 3; count of bases not matched to a gene: 7. Germline V lookup: CDR1 LNHNV, CDR2 YYDKDF (reference sequence). The CDR3 is CATSRGPGQGNYEQYF. In DNA form, the CDR3 reads TGTGCCACCAGCAGAGGACCTGGACAGGGGAACTACGAGCAGTACTTC.

This clonotype has just one count. The chain is built from TRBV10-3 and TRBJ2-2, with D unclear. Trimming removed 0 bases at V and 3 bases at J, with 5 bases between. The germline V gene has CDR1 ENHRY and CDR2 SYGVKD. This CDR3 contains 14 residues. CDR3 in amino acids: CAISESGDTGELFF. The CDR3 region has the DNA TGTGCCATCAGTGAGTCTGGGGACACCGGGGAGCTGTTTTTT.

With regard to this clonotype: The junction differs from germline at one of its ends, possibly a read error. The chain combines TRBV7-7 with TRBJ2-5, with D possibly being TRBD2 (7 bases). CDR3 length: 15 residues. Germline V gene sequence: CDR1 SSHAT, CDR2 FNYEAQ (reference sequence). DNA of the CDR3: TGTGCTAGCAGCTTAGATGGGGGGGCCTTGGAGACCCAGTACTTC. It translates to CASSLDGGALETQYF.

This clonotype was recorded at least ten times. The V gene is TRBV4-1, the J gene TRBJ2-7; no clear D gene. CDR1 MGHRA and CDR2 YSYEKL come from the germline V gene. The CDR3 consists of 15 residues. The germline V and J ends were trimmed by 3 bases and 2 bases, with 14 bases remaining between them. CDR3 amino acids: CASSQFKDGTYEQYF. The CDR3 nucleotides are TGCGCCAGCAGCCAGTTCAAGGACGGAACCTACGAGCAGTACTTC.

As for this clonotype: A clone one base away is much larger, so this may be a read error. The J gene is TRBJ1-4, the V gene TRBV7-8; 12 bases match TRBD1. Germline CDR1 is SGHVS and CDR2 is FQNEAQ. There are 14 residues in the CDR3. CDR3 protein: CASSSGTGGGKLVF. The CDR3 nucleotides are TGTGCCAGCAGCTCCGGGACAGGGGGCGGAAAACTGGTTTTT.

The sample holds a few counts of this clonotype. The CDR3: CASSEPGTEINTEAFF. The CDR3 DNA follows: TGCGCCAGCAGTGAGCCAGGGACAGAAATTAACACTGAAGCTTTCTTT. V usage is TRBV10-2 and J usage is TRBJ1-1; 7 bases are shared with TRBD1. The CDR3 is 16 residues long. Germline assignment: CDR1 WSHSY and CDR2 SAAADI. J was trimmed by 2 bases and V by 2 bases; bases with no gene match: 8.

A note on this clonotype: A much larger clone differs from this one at a single base, so this may be a read error. V usage is TRBV5-1 and J usage is TRBJ2-3; tentatively, D is TRBD2 (6 bases). Germline lookup yields CDR1 SGHRS and CDR2 YFSETQ. This CDR3 has 15 residues. The CDR3 DNA reads as TGCACCAGCAGCGGCGCCGGGACTCTCACAGATACGCAGTATTTT. Translating it yields CTSSGAGTLTDTQYF.

The V and J genes are TRBV20-1 and TRBJ2-7; 11 nucleotides match TRBD2. Germline V lookup: CDR1 DFQATT, CDR2 SNEGSKA (reference sequence). This CDR3 is 14 amino acids long. J gave up 3 bases and V 3 bases, and 4 bases lay outside the gene matches. CDR3 nucleotides: TGCAGTGCTAGCCCTAGCGGGGGGAACTACGAGCAGTACTTC. Its translation is CSASPSGGNYEQYF.